Detailed here is one TCR beta chain. This clone has only one observation. It lacks a known antigen. Base qualities are not at hand, and no much larger clone is one base apart. The record originates from a study of shared clonotypes between healthy human individuals (TCRdb year 2020). Looking at the study overall: Three men and two women, aged 18 to 49 years, made up the cohort. Per donor, three plates each were used for CD4 naive and CD4 memory, two for CD8 naive, and one for CD8 memory. To increase sequencing depth and limit assay-specific biases, different laboratories used diverse techniques to prepare libraries and sequence TCR repertoires. Blood TCR repertoires of four to six healthy adults were deeply sequenced to estimate repertoire size and the extent of clonotype sharing between individuals. Each donor's leukapheresis produced roughly between about 0.8 and 10 billion PBMCs.

Overall results and qualifications from the work: Only blood was sampled, and tissue TCR repertoires likely differ from those in blood. Compared with non-shared clonotypes, the clonotypes found in all four sorted-subset donors had higher generation probabilities. Across a handful of donors, 4.5% to 6.5% of naive CD4, approximately 3.6% of naive CD8, 2.3% of memory CD4, and 0.4% of memory CD8 clonotypes were shared. Based on pairwise subsampling, the degree of clonotype sharing among donors was expected to be affected by sequencing depth. The small number of donors limited the genetic and exposure-history diversity represented. Larger estimated clonotype richness was generally found for naive subsets than for memory subsets. Even with the large sequencing depth, rarefaction of the sorted-subset datasets indicated that sequencing was incomplete.

CD8 naive samples consisted of CD45RO-negative cells that were positively selected for CCR7, yielding a CD45RA+CCR7+ population without TemRA cells. The donors were healthy, HIV-negative adults with no recently reported acute infections or vaccinations. Only Caucasian adults living in Nashville, Tennessee, USA were represented among the donors. Blood was obtained by leukapheresis, after which PBMCs were separated by Ficoll-Histopaque density gradient centrifugation and cryopreserved in liquid nitrogen vapor phase. Analytical flow cytometry was used to check the purity and quantity of each magnetically sorted T cell population. Genomic DNA was isolated from every sorted fraction and measured by UV absorbance on a Nanodrop 2000c. Using the deep immunoSEQ assay, multiplex PCR amplified TCR CDR3 regions from genomic DNA. Genomic DNA extracted from each cell subset was distributed evenly over all wells of several immunoSEQ 96-well plates, and each plate served as one replicate. For sorted subsets, each replicate PCR was loaded with roughly 200 ng genomic DNA, equivalent to 25,000 to 30,000 T cell genomes. Purified libraries were measured with a Qubit 3.0 fluorometer, size-checked on a Bioanalyzer 2100, and measured again with the KAPA Library Quantification kit. Every immunoSEQ 96-well plate was sequenced on a dedicated single-read 150-cycle Illumina NextSeq 550 flow cell. The authors processed their data as follows. Because the immunoSEQ output included only junctional sequences and no quality scores, the filtering could not be the same as the filtering used for full-length reads. To assign V/J genes and CDR3, sequences were annotated using PyIR, a Python wrapper for IgBLAST v1.9, with IMGT germline references. Reads with weak V/J assignments (E-value above 1e-6), missing CDR3, stop codons, out-of-frame junctions, or ambiguous translated residues were removed. A V3J clonotype was defined by an identical inferred V gene, J gene, and CDR3 amino acid sequence. Percentage overlap between repertoires was computed as shared unique clonotypes divided by the size of the smaller repertoire. RTK rarefaction, the Chao1 estimator, and Recon v2.1 estimates of unobserved clonotypes were used to assess repertoire richness. Generation probabilities were computed with OLGA for all TCRbeta clonotypes obtained by the gDNA method from several donors. The immuneACCESS repertoire file appears here via TCRdb, limited to in-frame rearrangements. These files lack a portion of the clones; in checked studies, under half of the deficit traces to unresolved V genes, and the cause of the others is not known. Clonal size and the V and J genes are those of that table, whereas D and trimming came from the DNA. The sample includes millions of clones, with about 95% observed a single time. About 1.1% of the sample comes from the top ten.

Deletion took 5 bases off V and 4 bases off J, with a span of 17 bases between the germline ends. The germline V gene yields SGHVS for CDR1 and FQNEAQ for CDR2. Including the terminal cysteine and phenylalanine, the CDR3 comprises 16 residues. The DNA shown is the 48-base CDR3, in frame from base 1. This TCR came from a man aged 18 to 35 in good health. The chain uses TRBV7-8 and TRBJ1-4, with TRBD1 perhaps the D gene, on 6 matching bases. The sample was naive CD8+ T cells sorted from blood. The cell subset or site label on this specimen signifies: CD45RA+CCR7+. The sequenced DNA: TGTGCCAGCAGCCAAGGGGGTTGGGGACTTAATGAAAAACTGTTTTTT. Its protein reads: CASSQGGWGLNEKLFF.